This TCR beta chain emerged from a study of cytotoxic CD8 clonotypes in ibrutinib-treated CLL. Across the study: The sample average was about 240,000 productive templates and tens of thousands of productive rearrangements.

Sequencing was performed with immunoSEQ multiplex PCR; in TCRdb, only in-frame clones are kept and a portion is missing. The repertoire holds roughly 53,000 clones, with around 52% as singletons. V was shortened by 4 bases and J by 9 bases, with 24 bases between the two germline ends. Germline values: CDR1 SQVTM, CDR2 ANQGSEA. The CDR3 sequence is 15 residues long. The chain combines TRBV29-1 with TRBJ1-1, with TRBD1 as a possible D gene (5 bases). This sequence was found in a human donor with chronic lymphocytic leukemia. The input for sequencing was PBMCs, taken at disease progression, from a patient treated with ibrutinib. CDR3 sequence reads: CSVVFYSSQGAQAFF. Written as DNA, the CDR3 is TGCAGCGTTGTATTCTATTCCTCGCAGGGCGCTCAAGCTTTCTTT.